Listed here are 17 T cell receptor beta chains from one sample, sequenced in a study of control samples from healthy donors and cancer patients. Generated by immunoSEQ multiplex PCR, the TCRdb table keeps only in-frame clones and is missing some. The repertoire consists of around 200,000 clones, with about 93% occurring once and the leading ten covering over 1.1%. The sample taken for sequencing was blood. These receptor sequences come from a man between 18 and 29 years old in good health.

The CDR3 is CASSLRDGGSHSNQPQHF. Written as DNA, the CDR3 is TGTGCCAGCAGCCTAAGGGACGGGGGAAGTCATAGCAATCAGCCCCAGCATTTT. The chain carries TRBV2 and TRBJ1-5; weak D call: TRBD1 (5 bases). Trimming stripped 6 bases from V and 0 bases from J, with 21 bases between. The V gene's germline CDR1 is SNHLY and CDR2 FYNNEI. The CDR3 sequence is 18 residues long.

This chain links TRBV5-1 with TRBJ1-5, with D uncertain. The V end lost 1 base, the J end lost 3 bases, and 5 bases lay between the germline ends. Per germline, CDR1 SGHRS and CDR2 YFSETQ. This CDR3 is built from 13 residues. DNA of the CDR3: TGCGCCAGCAGCTTGAGGATCAATCAGCCCCAGCATTTT. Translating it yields CASSLRINQPQHF.

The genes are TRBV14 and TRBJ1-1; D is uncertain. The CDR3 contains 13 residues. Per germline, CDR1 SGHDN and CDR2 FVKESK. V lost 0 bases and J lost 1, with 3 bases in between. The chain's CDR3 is CASSQEWNTEAFF. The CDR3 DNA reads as TGTGCCAGCAGCCAAGAGTGGAACACTGAAGCTTTCTTT.

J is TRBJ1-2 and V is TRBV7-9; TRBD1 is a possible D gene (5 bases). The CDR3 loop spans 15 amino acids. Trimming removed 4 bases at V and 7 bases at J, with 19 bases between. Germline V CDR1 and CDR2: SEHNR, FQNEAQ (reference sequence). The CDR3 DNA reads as TGTGCCAGCAGCTCGGGGGGACTCATTCAGGGTGGCTACACCTTC. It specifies CASSSGGLIQGGYTF.

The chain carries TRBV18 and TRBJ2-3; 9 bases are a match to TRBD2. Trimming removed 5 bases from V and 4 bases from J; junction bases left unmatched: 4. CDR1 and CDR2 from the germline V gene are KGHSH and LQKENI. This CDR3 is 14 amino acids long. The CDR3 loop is CASSAGGKADTQYF. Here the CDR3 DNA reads TGTGCCAGCTCAGCGGGGGGGAAAGCAGATACGCAGTATTTT.

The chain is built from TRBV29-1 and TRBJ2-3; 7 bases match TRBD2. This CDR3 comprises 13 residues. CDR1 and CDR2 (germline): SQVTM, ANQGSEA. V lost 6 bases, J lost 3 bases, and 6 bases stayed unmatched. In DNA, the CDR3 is TGCAGCGTAAGGCGGGAGAGTACAGATACGCAGTATTTT. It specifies CSVRRESTDTQYF.

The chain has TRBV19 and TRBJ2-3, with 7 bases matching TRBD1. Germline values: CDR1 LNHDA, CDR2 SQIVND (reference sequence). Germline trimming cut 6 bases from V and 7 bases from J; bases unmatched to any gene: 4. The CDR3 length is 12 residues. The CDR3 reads CASSYRGHTQYF. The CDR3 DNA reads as TGTGCCAGTAGCTACAGGGGTCATACGCAGTATTTT.

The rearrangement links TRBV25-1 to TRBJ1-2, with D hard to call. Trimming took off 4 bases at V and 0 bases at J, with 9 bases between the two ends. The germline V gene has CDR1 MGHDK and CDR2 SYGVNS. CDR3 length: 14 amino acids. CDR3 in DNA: TGTGCCAGCAGTGTTCTTGCCACTAACTATGGCTACACCTTC. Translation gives CASSVLATNYGYTF.

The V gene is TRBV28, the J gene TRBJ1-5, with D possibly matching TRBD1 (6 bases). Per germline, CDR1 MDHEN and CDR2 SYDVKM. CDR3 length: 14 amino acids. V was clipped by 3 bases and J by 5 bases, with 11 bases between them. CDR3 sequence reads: CASSFPPGDQPQHF. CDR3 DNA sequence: TGTGCCAGCAGTTTTCCCCCAGGGGATCAGCCCCAGCATTTT.

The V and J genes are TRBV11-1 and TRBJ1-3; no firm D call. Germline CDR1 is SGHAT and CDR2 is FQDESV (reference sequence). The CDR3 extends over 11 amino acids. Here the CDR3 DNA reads TGTGGCTGGGCTTCTGGAAACACCATATATTTT. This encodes CGWASGNTIYF.

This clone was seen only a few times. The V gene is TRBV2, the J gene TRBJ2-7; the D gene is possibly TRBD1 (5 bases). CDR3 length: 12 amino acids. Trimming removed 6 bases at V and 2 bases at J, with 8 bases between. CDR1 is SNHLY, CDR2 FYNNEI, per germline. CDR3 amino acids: CASRGAPYEQYF. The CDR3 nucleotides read TGTGCCAGCAGAGGGGCTCCCTACGAGCAGTACTTC.

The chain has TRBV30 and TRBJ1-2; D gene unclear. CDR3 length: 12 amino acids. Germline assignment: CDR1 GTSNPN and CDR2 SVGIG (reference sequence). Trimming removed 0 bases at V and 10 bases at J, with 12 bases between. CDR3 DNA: TGTGCCTGGAGTGTTTCAGGACCGGTCTACACCTTC. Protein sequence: CAWSVSGPVYTF. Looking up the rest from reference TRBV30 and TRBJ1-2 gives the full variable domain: SQTIHQWPATLVQPVGSPLSLECTVEGTSNPNLYWYRQAAGRGLQLLFYSVGIGQISSEVPQNLSASRPQDRQFILSSKKLLLSDSGFYLCAWSVSGPVYTFGSGTRLTVV.

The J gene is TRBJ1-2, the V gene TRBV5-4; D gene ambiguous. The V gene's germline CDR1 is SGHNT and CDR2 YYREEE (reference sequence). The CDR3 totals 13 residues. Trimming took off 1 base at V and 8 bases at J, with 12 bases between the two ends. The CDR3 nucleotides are TGTGCCAGCAGCTTGAAGGGTAAAGACGGCTACACCTTC. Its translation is CASSLKGKDGYTF.

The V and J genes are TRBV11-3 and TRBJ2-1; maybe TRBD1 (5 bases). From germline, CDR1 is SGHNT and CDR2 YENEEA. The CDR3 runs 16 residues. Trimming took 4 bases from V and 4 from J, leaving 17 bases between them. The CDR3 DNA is TGTGCCAGCAGCTCATGGCTAGGGGTGGTTTACAATGAGCAGTTCTTC. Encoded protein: CASSSWLGVVYNEQFF.

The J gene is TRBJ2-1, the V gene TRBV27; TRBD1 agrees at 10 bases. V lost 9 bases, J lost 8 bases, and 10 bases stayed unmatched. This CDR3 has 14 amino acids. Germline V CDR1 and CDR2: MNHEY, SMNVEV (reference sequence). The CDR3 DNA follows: TGTGCCAGTAAGGGGGACAGGGGACGGGATGAGCAGTTCTTC. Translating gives CASKGDRGRDEQFF.

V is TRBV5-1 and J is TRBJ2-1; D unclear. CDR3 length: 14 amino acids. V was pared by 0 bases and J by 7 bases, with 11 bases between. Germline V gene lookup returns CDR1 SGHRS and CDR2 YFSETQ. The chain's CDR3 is CASSLDGWGNEQFF. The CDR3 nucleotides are TGCGCCAGCAGCTTGGACGGATGGGGAAATGAGCAGTTCTTC.

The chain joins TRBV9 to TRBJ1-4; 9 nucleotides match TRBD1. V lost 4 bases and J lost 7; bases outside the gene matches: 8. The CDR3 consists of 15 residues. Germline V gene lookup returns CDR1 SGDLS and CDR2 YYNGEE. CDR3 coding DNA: TGTGCCAGCAGCCCAGCCCAGGGACAGGGTGAAAAACTGTTTTTT. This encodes CASSPAQGQGEKLFF.